This T cell receptor beta chain originates from a study of blood T cell repertoires in COVID-19. The overall study: Acute and convalescent COVID-19 samples came from the United States, Italy and Spain. PBMCs, B-cell-depleted T cells, or T cells provided the cDNA or gDNA that made up the material.

There are 12 residues in the CDR3. V shed 2 bases and J shed 8 bases, with 9 bases lying between them. This clone has a handful of counts. In the original processing: Nucleated cell counts were estimated from reference gene primer amplification. The table came from immunoSEQ multiplex PCR; TCRdb's copy has only in-frame clones and leaves some out. V, J and clone size are taken as reported in that table, and D and trimming were inferred from the DNA itself. There are about 100,000 clones in the sample; around 90% occur only once, and 11% lies in the top ten. This receptor was identified in a man older than 75 with acute or convalescent COVID-19. V usage is TRBV12-3 or TRBV12-4 and J usage is TRBJ1-2, with D unresolved. The specimen was peripheral blood. The CDR3 is CASSLQYKGYTF. DNA for the CDR3: TGTGCCAGCAGTTTACAGTACAAGGGCTACACCTTC.